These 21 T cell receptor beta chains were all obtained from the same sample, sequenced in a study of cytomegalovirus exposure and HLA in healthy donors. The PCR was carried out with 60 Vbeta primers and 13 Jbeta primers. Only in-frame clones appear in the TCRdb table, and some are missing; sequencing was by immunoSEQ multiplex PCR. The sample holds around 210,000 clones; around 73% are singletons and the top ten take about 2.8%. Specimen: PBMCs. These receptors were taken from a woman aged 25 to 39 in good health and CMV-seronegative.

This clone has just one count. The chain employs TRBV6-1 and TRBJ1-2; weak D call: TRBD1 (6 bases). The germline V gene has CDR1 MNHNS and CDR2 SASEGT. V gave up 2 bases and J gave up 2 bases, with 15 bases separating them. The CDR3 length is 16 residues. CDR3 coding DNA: TGTGCCAGCAGTGAATATATGGGGGCTGAAAACTATGGCTACACCTTC. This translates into CASSEYMGAENYGYTF.

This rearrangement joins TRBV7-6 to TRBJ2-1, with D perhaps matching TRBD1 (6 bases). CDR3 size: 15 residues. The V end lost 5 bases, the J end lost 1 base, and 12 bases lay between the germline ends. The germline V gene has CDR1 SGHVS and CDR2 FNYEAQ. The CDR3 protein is CASSPRDNSYNEQFF. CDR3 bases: TGTGCCAGCAGCCCCAGGGACAATTCCTACAATGAGCAGTTCTTC.

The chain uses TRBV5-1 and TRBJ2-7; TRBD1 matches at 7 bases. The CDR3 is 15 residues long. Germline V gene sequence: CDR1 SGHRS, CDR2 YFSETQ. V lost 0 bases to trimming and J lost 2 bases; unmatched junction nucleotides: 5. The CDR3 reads CASSLVGQGAYEQYF. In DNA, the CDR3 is TGCGCCAGCAGCTTGGTAGGCCAGGGGGCCTACGAGCAGTACTTC.

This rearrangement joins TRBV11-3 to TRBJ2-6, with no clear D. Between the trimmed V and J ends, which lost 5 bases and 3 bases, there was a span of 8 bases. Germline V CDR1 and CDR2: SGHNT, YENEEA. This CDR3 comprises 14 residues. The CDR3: CASSPTSGANVLTF. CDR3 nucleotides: TGTGCCAGCAGCCCGACAAGTGGGGCCAACGTCCTGACTTTC.

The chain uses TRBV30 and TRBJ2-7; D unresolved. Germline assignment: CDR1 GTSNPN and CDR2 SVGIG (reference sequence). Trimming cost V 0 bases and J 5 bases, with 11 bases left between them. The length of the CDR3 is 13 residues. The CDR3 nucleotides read TGTGCCTGGAGTGTACAGACCATCGACGAGCAGTACTTC. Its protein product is CAWSVQTIDEQYF.

CDR3 sequence: CASARDIVYEQYF. The CDR3 nucleotides read TGTGCCAGCGCTCGGGATATCGTCTACGAGCAGTACTTC. The chain links TRBV27 to TRBJ2-7; a weak D match, TRBD2 (5 bases). Germline V gene lookup returns CDR1 MNHEY and CDR2 SMNVEV (reference sequence). The CDR3 contains 13 residues. V was cut by 8 bases and J by 3 bases, with 14 bases left in between.

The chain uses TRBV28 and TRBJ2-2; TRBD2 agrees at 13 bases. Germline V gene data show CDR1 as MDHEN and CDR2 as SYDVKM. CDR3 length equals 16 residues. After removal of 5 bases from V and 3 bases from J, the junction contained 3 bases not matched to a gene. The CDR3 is CASSPLAGGYTGELFF. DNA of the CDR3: TGTGCCAGCAGTCCACTAGCGGGAGGGTACACCGGGGAGCTGTTTTTT.

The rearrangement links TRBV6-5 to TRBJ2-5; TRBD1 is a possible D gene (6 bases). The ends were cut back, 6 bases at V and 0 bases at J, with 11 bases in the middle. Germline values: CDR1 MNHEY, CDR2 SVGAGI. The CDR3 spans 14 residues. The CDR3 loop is CASSKGQYQETQYF. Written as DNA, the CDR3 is TGTGCCAGCAGCAAAGGACAGTACCAAGAGACCCAGTACTTC.

This chain's CDR3 is CASSLSPEQEDFYGYTF. CDR3 DNA: TGTGCCAGCAGTTTATCCCCCGAACAGGAAGATTTCTATGGCTACACCTTC. The chain combines TRBV27 with TRBJ1-2; maybe TRBD1 (5 bases). The germline gives CDR1 MNHEY, CDR2 SMNVEV (reference sequence). This CDR3 comprises 17 residues. V gave up 0 bases and J gave up 4 bases, with 18 bases separating them.

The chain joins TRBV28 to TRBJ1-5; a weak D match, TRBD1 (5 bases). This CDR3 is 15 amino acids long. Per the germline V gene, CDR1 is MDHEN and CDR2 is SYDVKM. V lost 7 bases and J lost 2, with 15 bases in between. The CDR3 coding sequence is TGTGCCAGCAAGGGGCTGTGGTGGGGCAATCAGCCCCAGCATTTT. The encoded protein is CASKGLWWGNQPQHF.

The CDR3 nucleotides are TGTGCCAGCACCCGGGGTAGCGGGGGTTCCGAGACCCAGTACTTC. It translates to CASTRGSGGSETQYF. This sequence joins TRBV9 and TRBJ2-5; 9 nucleotides match TRBD2. J was trimmed by 5 bases and V by 6 bases; bases with no gene match: 11. The CDR3 loop spans 15 amino acids. Looked up from germline, CDR1 is SGDLS and CDR2 is YYNGEE. Combining the CDR3 with reference TRBV9 and TRBJ2-5 gives the whole variable domain DSGVTQTPKHLITATGQRVTLRCSPRSGDLSVYWYQQSLDQGLQFLIQYYNGEERAKGNILERFSAQQFPDLHSELNLSSLELGDSALYFCASTRGSGGSETQYFGPGTRLLVL.

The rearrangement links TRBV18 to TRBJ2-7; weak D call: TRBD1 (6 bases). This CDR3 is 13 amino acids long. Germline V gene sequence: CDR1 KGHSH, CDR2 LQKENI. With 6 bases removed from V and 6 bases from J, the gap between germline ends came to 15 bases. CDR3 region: CASSLTGISEQYF. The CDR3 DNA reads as TGTGCCAGCTCTCTTACAGGGATCAGCGAGCAGTACTTC.

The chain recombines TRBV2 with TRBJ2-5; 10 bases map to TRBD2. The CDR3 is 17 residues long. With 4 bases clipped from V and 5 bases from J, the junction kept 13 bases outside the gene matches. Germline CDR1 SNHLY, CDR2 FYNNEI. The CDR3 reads CASSGRGLAFTSETQYF. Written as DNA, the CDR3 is TGTGCCAGCAGTGGGCGGGGACTAGCGTTCACGAGCGAGACCCAGTACTTC.

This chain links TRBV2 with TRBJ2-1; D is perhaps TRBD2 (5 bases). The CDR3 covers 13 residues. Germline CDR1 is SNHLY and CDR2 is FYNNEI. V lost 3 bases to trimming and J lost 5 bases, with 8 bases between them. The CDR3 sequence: CASSDTRNNEQFF. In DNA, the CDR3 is TGTGCCAGCAGTGATACTAGGAACAATGAGCAGTTCTTC.

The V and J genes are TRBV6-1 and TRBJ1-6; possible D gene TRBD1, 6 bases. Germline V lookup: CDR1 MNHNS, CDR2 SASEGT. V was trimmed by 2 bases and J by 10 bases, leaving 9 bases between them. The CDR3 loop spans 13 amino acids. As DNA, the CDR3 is TGTGCCAGCAGTGAAAACAGGGCCTCACCCCTCCACTTT. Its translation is CASSENRASPLHF.

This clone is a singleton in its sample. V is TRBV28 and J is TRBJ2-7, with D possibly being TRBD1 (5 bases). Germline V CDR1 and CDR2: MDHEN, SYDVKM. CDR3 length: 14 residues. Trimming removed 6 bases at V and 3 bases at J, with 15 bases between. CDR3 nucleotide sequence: TGTGCCAGCAGGGGCCAGGGAAGGAGCTACGAGCAGTACTTC. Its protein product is CASRGQGRSYEQYF.

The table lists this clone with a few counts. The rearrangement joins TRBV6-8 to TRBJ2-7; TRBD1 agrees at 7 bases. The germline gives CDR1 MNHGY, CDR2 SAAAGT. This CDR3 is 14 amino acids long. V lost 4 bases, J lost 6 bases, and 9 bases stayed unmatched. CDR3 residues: CASSFPGTALEQYF. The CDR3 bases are TGTGCCAGCAGTTTCCCCGGGACAGCCCTCGAGCAGTACTTC.

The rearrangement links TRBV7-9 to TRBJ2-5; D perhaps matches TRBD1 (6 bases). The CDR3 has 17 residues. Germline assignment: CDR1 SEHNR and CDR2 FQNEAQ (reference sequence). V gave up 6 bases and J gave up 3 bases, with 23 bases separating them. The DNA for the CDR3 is TGTGCCAGCAGACATAGTGGGTGGGGGCGAGTTGAAGAGACCCAGTACTTC. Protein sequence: CASRHSGWGRVEETQYF. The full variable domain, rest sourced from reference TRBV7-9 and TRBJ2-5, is DTGVSQNPRHKITKRGQNVTFRCDPISEHNRLYWYRQTLGQGPEFLTYFQNEAQLEKSRLLSDRFSAERPKGSFSTLEIQRTEQGDSAMYLCASRHSGWGRVEETQYFGPGTRLLVL.

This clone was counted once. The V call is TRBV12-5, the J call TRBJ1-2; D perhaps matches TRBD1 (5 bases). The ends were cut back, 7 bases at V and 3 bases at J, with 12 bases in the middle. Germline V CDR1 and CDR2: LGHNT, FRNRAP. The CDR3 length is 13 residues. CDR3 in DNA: TGTGCTAGTGCCATGGGGGGGTACTATGGCTACACCTTC. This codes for CASAMGGYYGYTF. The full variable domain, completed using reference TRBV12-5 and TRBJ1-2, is DARVTQTPRHKVTEMGQEVTMRCQPILGHNTVFWYRQTMMQGLELLAYFRNRAPLDDSGMPKDRFSAEMPDATLATLKIQPSEPRDSAVYFCASAMGGYYGYTFGSGTRLTVV.

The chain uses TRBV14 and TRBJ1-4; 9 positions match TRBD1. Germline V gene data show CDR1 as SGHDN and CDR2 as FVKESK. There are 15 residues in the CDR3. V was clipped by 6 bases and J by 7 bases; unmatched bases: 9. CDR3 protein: CASSPLQGAGEKLFF. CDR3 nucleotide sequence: TGTGCCAGCAGTCCACTACAGGGGGCCGGTGAAAAACTGTTTTTT.

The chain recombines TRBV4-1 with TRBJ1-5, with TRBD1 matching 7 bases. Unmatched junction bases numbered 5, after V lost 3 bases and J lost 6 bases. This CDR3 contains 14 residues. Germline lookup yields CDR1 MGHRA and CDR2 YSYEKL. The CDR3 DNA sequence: TGCGCCAGCAGCCACCGACAGGGAAGTCAGCCCCAGCATTTT. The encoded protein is CASSHRQGSQPQHF.